This T cell receptor beta chain is drawn from a study of blood T cell repertoires in COVID-19. The CDR3 totals 13 residues. CDR1 is MDHEN, CDR2 SYDVKM, per germline. Trimming stripped 3 bases from V and 1 base from J, with 6 bases between. Assay: immunoSEQ multiplex PCR; the TCRdb copy retains only in-frame clones and omits some. The sample carries some 100,000 clones, about nine tenths recorded once. The specimen sequenced was peripheral blood. This TCR came from a human donor with active COVID-19. The donor label of this sample is uncertain. This sequence joins TRBV28 and TRBJ1-2; D is unresolved. CDR3 protein: CASSFSINYGYTF. CDR3 in DNA: TGTGCCAGCAGTTTCTCTATTAACTATGGCTACACCTTC.